Each of the 13 T cell receptor beta chains below was sequenced from the same sample in a study of T cell responses to AZD1222 COVID-19 vaccine. Data came from immunoSEQ multiplex PCR; TCRdb stores just in-frame clones and leaves some out. The sample carries about 87,000 clones, about 90% recorded once. Source: peripheral blood, taken on day 0 of AZD1222 vaccination. These receptor sequences come from an adult in good health.

This chain connects TRBV6-2 or TRBV6-3 to TRBJ2-2; the D is unclear. CDR1 is MNHEY, CDR2 SVGEGT, per germline. CDR3 size: 12 residues. Trimming removed 5 bases at V and 8 bases at J, with 9 bases between. CDR3 loop: CASSIAGGELFF. The CDR3 DNA reads TGTGCCAGCAGTATCGCTGGGGGGGAGCTGTTTTTT.

CDR3: CASSYSGQKETQYF. CDR3 DNA sequence: TGTGCCAGCAGTTACTCGGGACAAAAAGAGACCCAGTACTTC. The rearrangement uses TRBV6-5 and TRBJ2-5; D possibly corresponds to TRBD1 (6 bases). V lost 0 bases to trimming and J lost 3 bases, with 8 bases between them. Germline CDR1 reads MNHEY; CDR2 reads SVGAGI. The CDR3 runs to 14 residues.

This sequence joins TRBV7-2 and TRBJ2-4; 8 bases match TRBD1. V dropped 0 bases and J dropped 8; count of bases not matched to a gene: 6. Germline V CDR1 and CDR2: SGHTA, FQGNSA. This CDR3 is 15 amino acids long. CDR3 sequence reads: CASSLALQGADIQYF. As DNA, the CDR3 is TGTGCCAGCAGCTTAGCGCTGCAGGGGGCCGACATTCAGTACTTC.

J is TRBJ2-7 and V is TRBV11-2; D remains unclear. The length of the CDR3 is 13 residues. Germline CDR1 is SGHAT and CDR2 is FQNNGV. V gave up 5 bases and J gave up 9 bases, with 17 bases separating them. The CDR3 DNA reads TGTGCCAGCAGCCCGGACCACCTTTTTAGGCAGTACTTC. Translation gives CASSPDHLFRQYF.

The gene calls are TRBV9 and TRBJ2-3; D remains ambiguous. CDR1 is SGDLS and CDR2 is YYNGEE in the germline V gene. The length of the CDR3 is 15 residues. Trimming shortened V by 4 bases and J by 2 bases, and 14 bases separated the two germline ends. In DNA, the CDR3 is TGTGCCAGCAGCCCACAAGGGCACCCCACAGATACGCAGTATTTT. The encoded protein is CASSPQGHPTDTQYF.

The chain uses TRBV19 and TRBJ1-2; no definite D call. The germline V and J ends were trimmed by 6 bases and 0 bases, with 11 bases remaining between them. Germline assignment: CDR1 LNHDA and CDR2 SQIVND (reference sequence). The CDR3 is made up of 14 amino acids. This CDR3 is CASRPELSNYGYTF. CDR3 DNA: TGTGCCAGTAGACCCGAGCTCTCTAACTATGGCTACACCTTC.

This chain connects TRBV18 to TRBJ1-2; 7 nucleotides align to TRBD1. CDR1 and CDR2 from the germline V gene are KGHSH and LQKENI. V was pared by 0 bases and J by 4 bases, with 8 bases of the junction left unmatched. The CDR3 runs to 16 residues. The CDR3 loop reads CASSPPRQGVPYGYTF. In DNA, the CDR3 is TGTGCCAGCTCACCACCACGACAGGGCGTACCCTATGGCTACACCTTC.

The sample holds a few counts of this clone. The chain uses TRBV4-3 and TRBJ1-2, with 8 bases aligning to TRBD1. Losses at the gene ends were 1 base for V and 10 bases for J; bases not matched to a gene: 5. Germline V gives CDR1 LGHNA, CDR2 YSLEER. The CDR3 has 13 amino acids. The CDR3 sequence is CASSQGQGYFYTF. The CDR3 coding sequence is TGCGCCAGCAGCCAAGGACAGGGGTATTTCTACACCTTC.

The chain is built from TRBV29-1 and TRBJ1-3; 9 nucleotides align to TRBD1. In germline, CDR1 is SQVTM, CDR2 ANQGSEA. V was clipped by 0 bases and J by 7 bases; unmatched bases: 7. The length of the CDR3 is 15 residues. Here the CDR3 reads CSVEDRTGAYNTIYF. DNA of the CDR3: TGCAGCGTTGAAGACCGGACAGGGGCCTATAACACCATATATTTT.

This rearrangement joins TRBV19 to TRBJ2-3; D possibly corresponds to TRBD1 (5 bases). The CDR3 has 17 amino acids. Trimming left V 2 bases short and J 3 bases short, with 18 bases between. Germline CDR1 reads LNHDA; CDR2 reads SQIVND (reference sequence). The DNA for the CDR3 is TGTGCCAGTAGTATAATTTGGCAGGGTGGTCATACAGATACGCAGTATTTT. This codes for CASSIIWQGGHTDTQYF.

The chain has TRBV4-3 and TRBJ2-7; 7 nucleotides align to TRBD1. The germline V gene has CDR1 LGHNA and CDR2 YSLEER. The CDR3 extends over 14 amino acids. With V trimmed by 1 base and J by 4 bases, 4 bases remained unmatched. The CDR3 sequence is CASSQGDSLYEQYF. The CDR3 DNA sequence: TGCGCCAGCAGCCAAGGGGACAGCCTATACGAGCAGTACTTC.

The chain recombines TRBV11-3 with TRBJ2-4; TRBD2 matches 11 bases. The trim removed 6 bases at V and 7 bases at J, leaving 14 bases unmatched. Germline loops: CDR1 SGHNT, CDR2 YENEEA. The CDR3 covers 17 residues. For the CDR3, the DNA is TGTGCCAGCAGTCCCGTCGGGGCCCTAGCGGGGGGCAACATTCAGTACTTC. Translating it yields CASSPVGALAGGNIQYF.

The rearrangement links TRBV15 to TRBJ1-4; TRBD1 matches at 9 bases. The CDR3 is 15 residues long. With 0 bases clipped from V and 8 bases from J, the junction kept 4 bases outside the gene matches. CDR1 and CDR2 from the germline V gene are LNHNV and YYDKDF (reference sequence). The CDR3 region has the DNA TGTGCCACCAGCAGAGATACAGGGGGCGGAGAAAAACTGTTTTTT. It translates to CATSRDTGGGEKLFF.